The 29 T cell receptor beta chains below all came from one sample that was sequenced in a study of OX40 agonist ivuxolimab in advanced cancers. Repertoires were generated with immunoSEQ multiplex PCR, while TCRdb's copy carries only in-frame clones and drops some. The table lists some 70,000 clones, around 81% of them singletons. Here the sequenced sample was CD4+ or CD8+ T cells sorted from blood, taken in a trial of the OX40 agonist ivuxolimab. The source is an adult with an advanced solid tumor such as melanoma, head and neck, liver or kidney cancer.

The genes are TRBV2 and TRBJ1-2; the match to TRBD1 covers 7 bases. V was pared by 7 bases and J by 3 bases, with 5 bases of the junction left unmatched. There are 13 residues in the CDR3. Per the germline V gene, CDR1 is SNHLY and CDR2 is FYNNEI. CDR3 DNA sequence: TGTGCCAGCACCCTCGGACAGGACTATGGCTACACCTTC. Protein sequence: CASTLGQDYGYTF.

The V and J genes are TRBV29-1 and TRBJ2-4; no definite D call. Trimming left V 7 bases short and J 4 bases short, with 8 bases between. Germline V CDR1 and CDR2: SQVTM, ANQGSEA. This CDR3 is built from 11 residues. The chain's CDR3 is CSALWKNIQYF. CDR3 DNA: TGCAGCGCTTTATGGAAAAACATTCAGTACTTC.

The V and J genes are TRBV9 and TRBJ1-5; TRBD1 might be the D (6 bases). The V gene's germline CDR1 is SGDLS and CDR2 YYNGEE. CDR3 size: 14 residues. The V gene lost 0 bases and the J gene lost 6 bases, with 10 bases spanning the gap. CDR3 nucleotides: TGTGCCAGCAGCGTAGAGGGGGGCGGTCAGCCCCAGCATTTT. Its translation is CASSVEGGGQPQHF.

Here the CDR3 reads CASRVTAANTGELFF. In nucleotides, the CDR3 is TGTGCCAGCAGGGTGACTGCCGCGAACACCGGGGAGCTGTTTTTT. The chain links TRBV6-6 to TRBJ2-2, with D unclear. Germline CDR1 MNHNY, CDR2 SVGAGI (reference sequence). Trimming left V 6 bases short and J 0 bases short, with 11 bases between. This CDR3 has 15 residues.

CDR3 region: CASSLAGTQETQYF. CDR3 bases: TGTGCCAGCAGCTTAGCTGGGACGCAAGAGACCCAGTACTTC. This chain connects TRBV7-2 to TRBJ2-5; either TRBD1 or TRBD2 may fit D (5 bases each). The CDR3 has 14 amino acids. Per germline, CDR1 SGHTA and CDR2 FQGNSA. Trimming stripped 0 bases from V and 2 bases from J, with 7 bases between.

V and J are TRBV19 and TRBJ2-1, with D possibly being TRBD2 (7 bases). V was cut by 5 bases and J by 0 bases, with 17 bases left in between. Germline V lookup: CDR1 LNHDA, CDR2 SQIVND (reference sequence). This CDR3 region has 17 residues. The chain's CDR3 is CASSPHRGASSYNEQFF. CDR3 sequence (DNA): TGTGCCAGTAGTCCCCACCGGGGGGCTAGCTCCTACAATGAGCAGTTCTTC.

This chain uses TRBV28 with TRBJ1-2; 8 bases are a match to TRBD1. V lost 5 bases to trimming and J lost 9 bases; unmatched junction nucleotides: 11. The germline gives CDR1 MDHEN, CDR2 SYDVKM. The CDR3 has 14 amino acids. CDR3 in amino acids: CASSPYRGARRYTF. The CDR3 DNA follows: TGTGCCAGCAGTCCCTACAGGGGGGCGAGGCGCTACACCTTC.

V gene TRBV27 combines with J gene TRBJ2-5, with no clear D. CDR1 is MNHEY and CDR2 is SMNVEV in the germline V gene (reference sequence). V was cut by 1 base and J by 5 bases, with 14 bases left in between. The CDR3 length is 15 residues. The CDR3 coding sequence is TGTGCCAGCAGTTTATTCGGAGTGCTGGGGGAGACCCAGTACTTC. Translating it yields CASSLFGVLGETQYF.

V is TRBV7-9 and J is TRBJ2-1, with D possibly matching TRBD2 (6 bases). The CDR3 is 15 residues long. Looked up from germline, CDR1 is SEHNR and CDR2 is FQNEAQ (reference sequence). Between the trimmed V and J ends, which lost 0 bases and 5 bases, there was a span of 11 bases. CDR3 bases: TGTGCCAGCAGCTTAGCCGGGAGTGCCAACAATGAGCAGTTCTTC. Translated, it gives CASSLAGSANNEQFF.

The CDR3 region is CASSLNSGRQETQYF. The CDR3 DNA reads as TGCGCCAGCAGCTTGAATTCAGGTCGCCAAGAGACCCAGTACTTC. The chain uses TRBV5-1 and TRBJ2-5; D ambiguous. The CDR3 loop spans 15 amino acids. The V end was cut by 1 base, the J end by 1 base, with 11 bases between. Germline loops: CDR1 SGHRS, CDR2 YFSETQ.

The chain joins TRBV15 to TRBJ1-1; D unclear. This CDR3 is built from 15 residues. The germline V and J ends were trimmed by 1 base and 0 bases, with 9 bases remaining between them. The germline CDR1 and CDR2 sequences are LNHNV and YYDKDF (reference sequence). CDR3 nucleotide sequence: TGTGCCACCAGCAGAGGTGGAGCCATGAACACTGAAGCTTTCTTT. Its translation is CATSRGGAMNTEAFF.

This rearrangement joins TRBV5-6 to TRBJ1-2; D remains unclear. Germline V CDR1 and CDR2: SGHDT, YYEEEE. The CDR3 is 17 amino acids. Trimming cost V 6 bases and J 4 bases, with 25 bases left between them. For the CDR3, the DNA is TGTGCCAGCACCACATCCTACAGCTACTCTATCCGCTATGGCTACACCTTC. It is translated as CASTTSYSYSIRYGYTF.

The chain couples TRBV7-8 to TRBJ2-3, with no clear D. V lost 1 base to trimming and J lost 2 bases, with 10 bases between them. The germline gives CDR1 SGHVS, CDR2 FQNEAQ. The CDR3 contains 15 residues. The CDR3 sequence: CASSLGVKFTDTQYF. In DNA, the CDR3 is TGTGCCAGCAGCTTAGGGGTGAAATTCACAGATACGCAGTATTTT.

This clone was counted a few times. The chain recombines TRBV7-9 with TRBJ1-4, with 9 bases matching TRBD1. CDR3 length: 15 residues. Germline V CDR1 and CDR2: SEHNR, FQNEAQ (reference sequence). V lost 3 bases to trimming and J lost 5 bases; unmatched junction nucleotides: 4. CDR3 sequence reads: CASSFLTGGNEKLFF. The CDR3, as DNA: TGTGCCAGCAGCTTCTTGACAGGGGGGAATGAAAAACTGTTTTTT. Full variable domain (rest looked up from reference TRBV7-9 and TRBJ1-4): DTGVSQNPRHKITKRGQNVTFRCDPISEHNRLYWYRQTLGQGPEFLTYFQNEAQLEKSRLLSDRFSAERPKGSFSTLEIQRTEQGDSAMYLCASSFLTGGNEKLFFGSGTQLSVL.

The chain couples TRBV7-8 to TRBJ2-6; D is unresolved. CDR1 SGHVS and CDR2 FQNEAQ come from the germline V gene. CDR3 size: 18 residues. Deletions cut 4 bases from V and 1 base from J, with 17 bases between. The CDR3 DNA is TGTGCCAGCAGCTCACGACACGCGACAACTTCTGGGGCCAACGTCCTGACTTTC. Its protein product is CASSSRHATTSGANVLTF.

This clone was counted a few times. The chain combines TRBV19 with TRBJ2-4; D is unresolved. V shed 1 base and J shed 0 bases, with 4 bases lying between them. The CDR3 is 14 amino acids. CDR1 is LNHDA and CDR2 is SQIVND in the germline V gene (reference sequence). The CDR3: CASSIGTAKNIQYF. Here the CDR3 DNA reads TGTGCCAGTAGTATAGGGACAGCCAAAAACATTCAGTACTTC.

This chain links TRBV30 with TRBJ2-5; D call uncertain. Near its end, the DNA agrees better with TRBJ2-7, so the J call may be wrong. The CDR3 totals 12 residues. Germline V gene lookup returns CDR1 GTSNPN and CDR2 SVGIG (reference sequence). This CDR3 reads CAWSAAEHEQYF. The CDR3 coding sequence is TGTGCCTGGAGTGCGGCGGAACACGAGCAGTACTTC.

The genes are TRBV27 and TRBJ2-3; D perhaps matches TRBD1 (6 bases). With 6 bases removed from V and 2 bases from J, the gap between germline ends came to 9 bases. CDR3 length: 13 residues. Germline V gives CDR1 MNHEY, CDR2 SMNVEV (reference sequence). DNA for the CDR3: TGTGCCAGCAGCAGGGACAACACAGATACGCAGTATTTT. Amino acid sequence: CASSRDNTDTQYF.

The rearrangement joins TRBV2 to TRBJ1-5; D is undetermined. Germline CDR1 and CDR2: SNHLY and FYNNEI. The V gene lost 6 bases and the J gene lost 10 bases, with 16 bases spanning the gap. This CDR3 has 13 amino acids. CDR3: CASSQNQREPQHF. CDR3 bases: TGTGCCAGCAGCCAAAACCAGAGGGAACCCCAGCATTTT.

The rearrangement links TRBV9 to TRBJ2-2, with no clear D. The germline V and J ends were trimmed by 0 bases and 8 bases, with 14 bases remaining between them. Germline-derived CDR1 and CDR2 are SGDLS and YYNGEE. This CDR3 spans 15 amino acids. The CDR3 sequence: CASSVEERFRGELFF. CDR3 bases: TGTGCCAGCAGCGTAGAAGAAAGGTTTAGGGGGGAGCTGTTTTTT.

On this clone itself: The same CDR3 arises from other DNA sequences in this sample as well. The chain links TRBV19 to TRBJ2-4; D possibly corresponds to TRBD2 (5 bases). The CDR3 extends over 13 amino acids. V dropped 3 bases and J dropped 8 bases, with 11 bases sitting between them. Looked up from germline, CDR1 is LNHDA and CDR2 is SQIVND (reference sequence). The CDR3 DNA reads as TGTGCCAGTAGTATCGGGATAACAGACATTCAGTACTTC. It is translated as CASSIGITDIQYF. Using reference TRBV19 and TRBJ2-4 for the parts outside the CDR3, the full variable domain is DGGITQSPKYLFRKEGQNVTLSCEQNLNHDAMYWYRQDPGQGLRLIYYSQIVNDFQKGDIAEGYSVSREKKESFPLTVTSAQKNPTAFYLCASSIGITDIQYFGAGTRLSVL.

The chain carries TRBV28 and TRBJ2-7; D may correspond to TRBD1 or TRBD2 (5 bases each). In germline, CDR1 is MDHEN, CDR2 SYDVKM. CDR3 size: 16 residues. V dropped 4 bases and J dropped 5 bases, with 21 bases sitting between them. The DNA for the CDR3 is TGTGCCAGCAGTTGGGGCCCCGGGATCGATGGGGACGAGCAGTACTTC. It encodes CASSWGPGIDGDEQYF.

The rearrangement links TRBV7-2 to TRBJ2-2; 8 bases are shared with TRBD2. Germline values: CDR1 SGHTA, CDR2 FQGNSA. The CDR3 runs 16 residues. The junction had 8 bases not matched to a gene; V was cut back by 3 bases and J by 5 bases. The CDR3: CASSLAAGGGTGELFF. The CDR3 DNA reads as TGTGCCAGCAGCTTGGCCGCGGGGGGCGGGACCGGGGAGCTGTTTTTT.

This chain joins TRBV21-1 and TRBJ2-7; TRBD1, the table's D call, lacks a check against the DNA. TRBV21-1 is reported as a pseudogene. The CDR3 consists of 16 residues. CDR3 sequence (DNA): TGTGCCAGCAGCAAACGGGACACCCGGACTTTTTACGAGCAGTACTTC. Translated: CASSKRDTRTFYEQYF.

This chain links TRBV27 with TRBJ1-6; D unresolved. The CDR3 sequence is 17 residues long. Germline V gene lookup returns CDR1 MNHEY and CDR2 SMNVEV (reference sequence). V was cut by 2 bases and J by 0 bases, with 11 bases left in between. CDR3 region: CASSLSRGSSYNSPLHF. The DNA for the CDR3 is TGTGCCAGCAGTTTAAGCCGGGGAAGCTCCTATAATTCACCCCTCCACTTT.

The gene calls are TRBV28 and TRBJ2-7; 13 nucleotides line up with TRBD2. V trimming: 5 bases; J trimming: 3 bases; junction bases outside the gene matches: 4. Germline V gives CDR1 MDHEN, CDR2 SYDVKM. The CDR3 has 15 residues. This CDR3 reads CASSQGTSGDYEQYV. The CDR3 DNA sequence: TGTGCCAGCAGTCAGGGGACTAGCGGGGACTACGAGCAGTACGTC.

This clone was picked up a small number of times. The chain employs TRBV10-3 and TRBJ1-6, with unresolved D. Looked up from germline, CDR1 is ENHRY and CDR2 is SYGVKD. V lost 3 bases and J lost 10, with 7 bases in between. The CDR3 is 12 amino acids. This chain's CDR3 is CAISDRASPLHF. DNA of the CDR3: TGTGCCATCAGTGACCGGGCCTCACCCCTCCACTTT.

The chain links TRBV11-2 to TRBJ1-4, with a weak D call TRBD1 (5 bases). The CDR3 contains 16 residues. From germline, CDR1 is SGHAT and CDR2 FQNNGV. Trimming took 5 bases from V and 0 from J, leaving 13 bases between them. As DNA, the CDR3 is TGTGCCAGCAGCCACGGACACTCTGCAACTAATGAAAAACTGTTTTTT. It encodes CASSHGHSATNEKLFF.

The chain combines TRBV7-2 with TRBJ2-1; 7 bases map to TRBD1. Germline lookup yields CDR1 SGHTA and CDR2 FQGNSA. V dropped 4 bases and J dropped 5; count of bases not matched to a gene: 5. The CDR3 has 14 amino acids. The CDR3 nucleotides are TGTGCCAGCAGCTCAAACAGGGGACACAATGAGCAGTTCTTC. Protein sequence: CASSSNRGHNEQFF. Based on the CDR3 plus reference TRBV7-2 and TRBJ2-1, the full variable domain is GAGVSQSPSNKVTEKGKDVELRCDPISGHTALYWYRQSLGQGLEFLIYFQGNSAPDKSGLPSDRFSAERTGGSVSTLTIQRTQQEDSAVYLCASSSNRGHNEQFFGPGTRLTVL.